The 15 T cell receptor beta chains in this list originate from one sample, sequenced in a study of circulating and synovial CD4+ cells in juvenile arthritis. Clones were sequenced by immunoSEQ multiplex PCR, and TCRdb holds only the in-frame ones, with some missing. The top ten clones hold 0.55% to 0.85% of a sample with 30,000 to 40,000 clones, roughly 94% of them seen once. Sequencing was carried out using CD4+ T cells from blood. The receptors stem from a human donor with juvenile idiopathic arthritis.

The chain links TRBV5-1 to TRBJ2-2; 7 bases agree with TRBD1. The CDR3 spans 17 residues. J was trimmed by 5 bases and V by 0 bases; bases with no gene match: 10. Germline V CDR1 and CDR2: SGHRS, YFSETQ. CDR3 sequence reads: CASSLGKGADKTGELFF. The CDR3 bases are TGCGCCAGCAGCTTGGGGAAGGGGGCTGATAAAACCGGGGAGCTGTTTTTT.

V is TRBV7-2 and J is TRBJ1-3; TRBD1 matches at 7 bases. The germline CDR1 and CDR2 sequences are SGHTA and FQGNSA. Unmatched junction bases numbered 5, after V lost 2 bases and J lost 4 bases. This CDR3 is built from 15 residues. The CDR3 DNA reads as TGTGCCAGCAGCTTAATGGGACAGTTCGGAAACACCATATATTTT. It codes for CASSLMGQFGNTIYF.

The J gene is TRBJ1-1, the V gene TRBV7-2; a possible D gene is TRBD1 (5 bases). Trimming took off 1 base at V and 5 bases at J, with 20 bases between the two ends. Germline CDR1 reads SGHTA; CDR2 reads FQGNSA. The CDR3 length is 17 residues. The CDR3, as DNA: TGTGCCAGCAGCTTAGGGGCAGGGAGGAAATTGGGAACTGAAGCTTTCTTT. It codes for CASSLGAGRKLGTEAFF.

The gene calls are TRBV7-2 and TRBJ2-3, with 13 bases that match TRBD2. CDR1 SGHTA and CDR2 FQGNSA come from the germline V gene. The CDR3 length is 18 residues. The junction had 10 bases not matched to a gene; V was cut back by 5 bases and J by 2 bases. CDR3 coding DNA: TGTGCCAGCAGCCTCCGTCCGACTAGCGGGGGGATCACAGATACGCAGTATTTT. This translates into CASSLRPTSGGITDTQYF. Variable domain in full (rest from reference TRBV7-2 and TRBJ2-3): GAGVSQSPSNKVTEKGKDVELRCDPISGHTALYWYRQSLGQGLEFLIYFQGNSAPDKSGLPSDRFSAERTGGSVSTLTIQRTQQEDSAVYLCASSLRPTSGGITDTQYFGPGTRLTVL.

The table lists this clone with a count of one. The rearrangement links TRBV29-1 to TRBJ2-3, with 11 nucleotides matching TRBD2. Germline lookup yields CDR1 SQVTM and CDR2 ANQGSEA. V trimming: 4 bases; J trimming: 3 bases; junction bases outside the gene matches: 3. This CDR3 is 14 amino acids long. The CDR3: CSVVASGGTDTQYF. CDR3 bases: TGCAGCGTTGTGGCTAGCGGGGGGACAGATACGCAGTATTTT.

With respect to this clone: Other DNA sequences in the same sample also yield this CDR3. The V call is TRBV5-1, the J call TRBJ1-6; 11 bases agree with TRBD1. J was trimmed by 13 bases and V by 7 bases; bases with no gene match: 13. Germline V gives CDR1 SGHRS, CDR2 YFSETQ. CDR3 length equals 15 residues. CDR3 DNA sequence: TGCGCCAGCTCCCCGGGACAGGGGGTGGGTTCCCCCCTCCACTTT. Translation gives CASSPGQGVGSPLHF.

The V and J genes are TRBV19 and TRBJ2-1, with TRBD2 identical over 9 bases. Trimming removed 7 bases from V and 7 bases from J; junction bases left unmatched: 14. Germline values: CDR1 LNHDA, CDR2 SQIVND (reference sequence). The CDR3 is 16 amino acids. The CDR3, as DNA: TGTGCCAGTATGGCCAGAGGAGCGGGGGGAGCGAATGAGCAGTTCTTC. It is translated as CASMARGAGGANEQFF.

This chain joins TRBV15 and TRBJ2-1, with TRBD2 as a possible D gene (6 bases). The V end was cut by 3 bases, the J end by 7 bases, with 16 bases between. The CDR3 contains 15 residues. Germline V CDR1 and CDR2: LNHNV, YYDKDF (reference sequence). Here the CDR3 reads CATSSVRRTKNEQFF. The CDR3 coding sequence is TGTGCCACCAGCAGTGTGCGTAGGACTAAAAATGAGCAGTTCTTC. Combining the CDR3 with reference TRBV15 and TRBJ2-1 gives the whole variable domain DAMVIQNPRYQVTQFGKPVTLSCSQTLNHNVMYWYQQKSSQAPKLLFHYYDKDFNNEADTPDNFQSRRPNTSFCFLDIRSPGLGDTAMYLCATSSVRRTKNEQFFGPGTRLTVL.

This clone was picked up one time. The CDR3: CASSPTRDRDYEQYF. The DNA for the CDR3 is TGTGCCAGCTCACCGACCCGGGACAGGGACTACGAGCAGTACTTC. The gene calls are TRBV18 and TRBJ2-7, with 9 bases identical to TRBD1. V lost 3 bases to trimming and J lost 3 bases; unmatched junction nucleotides: 6. CDR1 is KGHSH, CDR2 LQKENI, per germline. The CDR3 extends over 15 amino acids.

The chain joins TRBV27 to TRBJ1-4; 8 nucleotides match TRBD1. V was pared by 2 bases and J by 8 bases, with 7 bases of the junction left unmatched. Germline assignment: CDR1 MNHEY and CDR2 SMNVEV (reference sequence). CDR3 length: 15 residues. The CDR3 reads CASSLGGTGSEKLFF. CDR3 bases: TGTGCCAGCAGTTTAGGAGGGACAGGAAGCGAAAAACTGTTTTTT.

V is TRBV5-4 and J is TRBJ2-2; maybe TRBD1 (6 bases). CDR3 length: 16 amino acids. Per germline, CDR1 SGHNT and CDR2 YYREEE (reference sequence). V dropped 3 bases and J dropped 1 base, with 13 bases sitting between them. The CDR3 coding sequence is TGTGCCAGCAGCTCCTCCGGGACACTGAACACCGGGGAGCTGTTTTTT. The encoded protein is CASSSSGTLNTGELFF.

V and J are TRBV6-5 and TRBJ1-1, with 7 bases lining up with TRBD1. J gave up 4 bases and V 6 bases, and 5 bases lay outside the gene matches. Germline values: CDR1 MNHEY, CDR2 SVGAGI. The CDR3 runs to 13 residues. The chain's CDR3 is CASSRDRVTEAFF. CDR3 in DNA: TGTGCCAGCAGCCGTGACAGGGTCACTGAAGCTTTCTTT.

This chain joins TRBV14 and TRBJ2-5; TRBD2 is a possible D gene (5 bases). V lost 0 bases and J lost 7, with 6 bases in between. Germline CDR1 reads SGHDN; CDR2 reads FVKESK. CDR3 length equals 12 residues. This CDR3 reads CASSQDRGTQYF. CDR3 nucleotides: TGTGCCAGCAGCCAAGATCGGGGGACCCAGTACTTC. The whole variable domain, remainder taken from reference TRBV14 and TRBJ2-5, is EAGVTQFPSHSVIEKGQTVTLRCDPISGHDNLYWYRRVMGKEIKFLLHFVKESKQDESGMPNNRFLAERTGGTYSTLKVQPAELEDSGVYFCASSQDRGTQYFGPGTRLLVL.

CDR3 protein: CASSPGGGWDEKLFF. The CDR3 DNA reads as TGTGCCAGCAGCCCCGGGGGGGGCTGGGACGAAAAACTGTTTTTT. This chain joins TRBV9 and TRBJ1-4; maybe TRBD1 (6 bases). The V end lost 4 bases, the J end lost 8 bases, and 18 bases lay between the germline ends. CDR1 SGDLS and CDR2 YYNGEE come from the germline V gene. The CDR3 consists of 15 residues.

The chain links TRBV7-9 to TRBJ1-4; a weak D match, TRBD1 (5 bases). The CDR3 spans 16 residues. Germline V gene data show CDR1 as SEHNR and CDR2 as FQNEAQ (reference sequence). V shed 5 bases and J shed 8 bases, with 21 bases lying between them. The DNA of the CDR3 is TGTGCCAGCAGCCCAAGACGGACCGCAAGGGGAGAAAAACTGTTTTTT. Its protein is CASSPRRTARGEKLFF.